A selection of T cell receptor beta chains follows, all from one sample in a study of identical twins' blood T cells. TCRdb called the 5' RACE reads again in MiXCR, with one record for every CDR3 protein. The data hold hundreds of thousands of distinct CDR3 sequences, with 25% to 35% observed a single time. Material for sequencing was PBMCs. The receptor set was obtained from a woman between 18 and 50 years old in good health. Each CDR3 is given with its conserved first and last residue. The order of the fields is V gene, clone size, D gene, J gene, CDR3 DNA, CDR3 protein. A D gene is named only where the DNA matches it firmly. Expanded clones get a size class; other rows say once, few or many, or leave the size out.

TRBV18,few,-,TRBJ2-7,TGTGCCAGCTCACCCTCGACACCAACCCACGAGCAGTACTTC,CASSPSTPTHEQYF
TRBV20-1,-,TRBD2,TRBJ2-1,TGCAGTGCTAGAGATCCCCAGGCTAGCGGGATTTACAATGAGCAGTTCTTC,CSARDPQASGIYNEQFF
TRBV6-1,-,-,TRBJ1-2,TGTGCCAGCAGTGTATGGCCCTATGGCTACACCTTC,CASSVWPYGYTF
TRBV20-1,-,TRBD2,TRBJ2-1,TGCAGTGCTAGGGGACTAGGGGGGCATGAGCAGTTCTTC,CSARGLGGHEQFF
TRBV7-4,few,-,TRBJ2-2,TGTGCCAGCAGCCTCAACTATACCGGGGAGCTGTTTTTT,CASSLNYTGELFF
TRBV5-1,few,TRBD1,TRBJ1-2,TGCGCCAGCAGCTTGGAGGGACAGACTTCCAATGGCTACACCTTC,CASSLEGQTSNGYTF
TRBV6-6,-,-,TRBJ2-1,TGTGCCACCGGGGGTATGAATGAGCAGTTCTTC,CATGGMNEQFF
TRBV11-3,-,TRBD1,TRBJ1-1,TGTGCCAGCAGCCCGCAACAGGGGACTGAAGCTTTCTTT,CASSPQQGTEAFF
TRBV9,-,-,TRBJ2-1,TGTGCCAGCAGCGACCACAATGAGCAGTTCTTC,CASSDHNEQFF
TRBV20-1,once,-,TRBJ2-2,TGCAGTGCTAGTCCCGGGGCAAACACCGGGGAGCTGTTTTTT,CSASPGANTGELFF
TRBV7-6,once,TRBD1,TRBJ1-5,TGTGCCAGCAGCTTAGAGGGTGGGACAGAAGATCAGCCCCAGCATTTT,CASSLEGGTEDQPQHF
TRBV5-1,many,-,TRBJ1-1,TGCGCCAGCAGCTTGGAAGATGGGGGCTACACTGAAGCTTTCTTT,CASSLEDGGYTEAFF
TRBV2,few,-,TRBJ2-7,TGTGCCAGCAGTGTTGACCGAACCCACCACGAGCAGTACTTC,CASSVDRTHHEQYF
TRBV29-1,many,TRBD1,TRBJ1-5,TGCAGCGTCGAACAGGGGAGCAATCAGCCCCAGCATTTT,CSVEQGSNQPQHF
TRBV7-9,-,TRBD2,TRBJ2-1,TGTGCCAGCAGCGGATCCACTAGCGGGAGCTCCTACAATGAGCAGTTCTTC,CASSGSTSGSSYNEQFF
TRBV20-1,few,TRBD2,TRBJ2-1,TGCAGTGCTACTAGCGGGAGATTTTGGAATGAGCAGTTCTTC,CSATSGRFWNEQFF
TRBV11-2,-,TRBD2,TRBJ2-2,TGTGCCAGCAGCTACCGGGGGGAAAACACCGGGGAGCTGTTTTTT,CASSYRGENTGELFF
TRBV2,many,TRBD2,TRBJ2-3,TGTGCCAGCCTCCTAGCGGGGTTTAGCGATACGCAGTATTTT,CASLLAGFSDTQYF
TRBV6-1,-,-,TRBJ1-3,TGTGCCAGCGAGCAGGGGAGCTCTGGAAACACCATATATTTT,CASEQGSSGNTIYF
TRBV27,few,-,TRBJ2-5,TGTGCCAGCTATAGAAGTTCGGGGGCGAAGACCCAGTACTTC,CASYRSSGAKTQYF
TRBV20-1,many,TRBD1,TRBJ1-2,TGCAGTGCTGGGGACAGGGGGTATGGCTACACCTTC,CSAGDRGYGYTF
TRBV12-3/TRBV12-4,few,TRBD2,TRBJ2-7,TGTGCCAGCAGTCCGGGACTAGCGGGAGTTTCCGAGCAGTACTTC,CASSPGLAGVSEQYF
TRBV6-5,-,-,TRBJ1-3,TGTGCCAGCAGGACGACAGTATCATCTGGAAACACCATATATTTT,CASRTTVSSGNTIYF
TRBV20-1,few,-,TRBJ1-5,TGCAGTGCTCAAACTGGAGGGGTTGGTCAGCCCCAGCATTTT,CSAQTGGVGQPQHF
TRBV5-1,few,-,TRBJ1-5,TGCGCCAGCAGCATCGACAGCTATCAGCCCCAGCATTTT,CASSIDSYQPQHF
TRBV20-1,many,-,TRBJ1-1,TGCGTAGGAGGTGACACTGAAGCTTTCTTT,CVGGDTEAFF
TRBV28,few,-,TRBJ1-5,TGTGCCAGCAGTGTTACGGGGCACAGCAATCAGCCCCAGCATTTT,CASSVTGHSNQPQHF
TRBV5-6,-,TRBD1,TRBJ1-4,TGTGCCAGCAGTCCCTTCCGACAGGGGGCTGGTGAAAAACTGTTTTTT,CASSPFRQGAGEKLFF
TRBV20-1,-,TRBD1,TRBJ1-1,TGCAGTGTAGGGTTGACAGGGGGCCCTGAAGCTTTCTTT,CSVGLTGGPEAFF
TRBV19,-,-,TRBJ1-1,TGTGCCAGTGCGTCCGCGGACACGGAAGCTTTCTTT,CASASADTEAFF
TRBV5-8,-,-,TRBJ2-1,TGTGCCAGCAGCTTGGGCGGGACGTGGACCTCCAATGAGCAGTTCTTC,CASSLGGTWTSNEQFF
TRBV2,few,-,TRBJ1-4,TGTGCCAGCTTCTACAGGGCTTGGGATGAAAAACTGTTTTTT,CASFYRAWDEKLFF
TRBV10-3,-,TRBD1,TRBJ1-5,TGTGCCATCAGTGAGTTACAGGGGAGGGGCAATCAGCCCCAGCATTTT,CAISELQGRGNQPQHF
TRBV20-1,few,-,TRBJ2-3,TGCAGTGCCCTAGGACAGACTAGCACAGATACGCAGTATTTT,CSALGQTSTDTQYF
TRBV6-6,many,TRBD1,TRBJ1-1,TGTGCCAGCAGTACAGACAGGGGTGGGCTTGAAGCTTTCTTT,CASSTDRGGLEAFF
TRBV14,few,-,TRBJ2-1,TGTGCCAGCAGCCAAGACGAAGGGGTAACGCATGAGCAGTTCTTC,CASSQDEGVTHEQFF
TRBV29-1,many,TRBD2,TRBJ2-3,TGCAGCGTTGATACGGGAGGGACAGATACGCAGTATTTT,CSVDTGGTDTQYF
TRBV10-2,-,-,TRBJ2-2,TGCGCCAGCAGTGACCCAGGGCTTTGGTCCGGGGAGCTGTTTTTT,CASSDPGLWSGELFF
TRBV6-6,-,-,TRBJ2-3,TGTGCCAGCAGTTACGAGTTCGGGACGGAAGATTCAGATACGCAGTATTTT,CASSYEFGTEDSDTQYF
TRBV10-3,-,-,TRBJ2-3,TGTGCCATCAGGGGCGGGGCCGACACAGATACGCAGTATTTT,CAIRGGADTDTQYF
TRBV29-1,-,-,TRBJ1-2,TGCAGCGTTGTAGGGCAGGGTTATGGCTACACCTTC,CSVVGQGYGYTF
TRBV27,-,TRBD1,TRBJ1-2,TGTGCCAGCAGTTTATCGATGGCAGGGGGCCTTGGCTACACCTTC,CASSLSMAGGLGYTF
TRBV7-9,few,-,TRBJ1-1,TGTGCCAGCAGCTTGGGAATCCTCGTCACTGAAGCTTTCTTT,CASSLGILVTEAFF
TRBV19,few,TRBD2,TRBJ2-1,TGTGCCAGTAGTATTACTAGCGGGAGGGCCGTTGAGCAGTTCTTC,CASSITSGRAVEQFF
TRBV12-5,-,-,TRBJ1-5,TGTACTAGTGAGGGGGGGGGTGGATATCAGCCCCAGCATTTT,CTSEGGGGYQPQHF
TRBV10-3,-,-,TRBJ1-1,TGTGCCATCACTGCGGGTAACACTGAAGCTTTCTTT,CAITAGNTEAFF
TRBV9,-,-,TRBJ2-2,TGTGCCAGCAGCCTCCCCCACGGGAACGGGGAGCTGTTTTTT,CASSLPHGNGELFF
TRBV11-2,-,-,TRBJ2-1,TGTGCCAGCAGCTTGGATTCTACCGGGACTGGTTCCTACAATGAGCAGTTCTTC,CASSLDSTGTGSYNEQFF
TRBV3-1,-,-,TRBJ2-5,TGTGCCAGCAGCCTTTCCCCCATAATGGGGGAGACCCAGTACTTC,CASSLSPIMGETQYF
TRBV6-5,few,-,TRBJ2-1,TGTGCCAGCAGCTGGGACGGCCATAATGAGCAGTTCTTC,CASSWDGHNEQFF
TRBV19,few,TRBD1,TRBJ1-1,TGTGCCAGTATCCCAAGGGGGCGGACCGAAGCTTTCTTT,CASIPRGRTEAFF